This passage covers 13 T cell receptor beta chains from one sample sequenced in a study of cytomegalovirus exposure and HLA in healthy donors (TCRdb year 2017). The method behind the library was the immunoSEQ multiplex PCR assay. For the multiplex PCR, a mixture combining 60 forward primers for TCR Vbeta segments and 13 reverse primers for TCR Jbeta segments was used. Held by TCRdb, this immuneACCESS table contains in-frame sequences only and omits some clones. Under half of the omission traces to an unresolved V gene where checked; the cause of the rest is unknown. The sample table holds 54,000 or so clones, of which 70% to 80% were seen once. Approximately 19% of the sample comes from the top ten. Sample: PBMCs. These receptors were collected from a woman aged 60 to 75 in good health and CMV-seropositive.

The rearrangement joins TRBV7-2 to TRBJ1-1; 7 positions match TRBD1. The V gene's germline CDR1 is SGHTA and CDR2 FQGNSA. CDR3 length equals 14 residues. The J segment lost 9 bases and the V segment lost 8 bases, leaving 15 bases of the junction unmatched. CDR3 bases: TGTGCCAGCGCCCTCCTTACGGGACAGAGGAAAGCTTTCTTT. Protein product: CASALLTGQRKAFF. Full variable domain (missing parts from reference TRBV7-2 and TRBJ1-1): GAGVSQSPSNKVTEKGKDVELRCDPISGHTALYWYRQSLGQGLEFLIYFQGNSAPDKSGLPSDRFSAERTGGSVSTLTIQRTQQEDSAVYLCASALLTGQRKAFFGQGTRLTVV.

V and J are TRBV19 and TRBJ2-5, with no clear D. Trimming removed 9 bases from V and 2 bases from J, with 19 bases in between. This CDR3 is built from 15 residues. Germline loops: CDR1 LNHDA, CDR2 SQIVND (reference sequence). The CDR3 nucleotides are TGTGCCAGCCGTATCTGGGCCTCTACACAAGAGACCCAGTACTTC. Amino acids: CASRIWASTQETQYF.

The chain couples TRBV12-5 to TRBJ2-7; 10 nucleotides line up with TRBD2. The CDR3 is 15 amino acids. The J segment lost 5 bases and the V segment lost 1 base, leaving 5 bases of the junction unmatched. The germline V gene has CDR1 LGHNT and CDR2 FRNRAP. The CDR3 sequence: CASGLGSGGTHEQYF. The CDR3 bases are TGTGCTAGTGGTTTGGGTAGCGGGGGGACCCACGAGCAGTACTTC.

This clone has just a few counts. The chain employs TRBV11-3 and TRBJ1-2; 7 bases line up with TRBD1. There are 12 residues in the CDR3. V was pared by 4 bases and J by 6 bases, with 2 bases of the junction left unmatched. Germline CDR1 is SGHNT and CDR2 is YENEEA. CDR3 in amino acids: CASSSQGDGYTF. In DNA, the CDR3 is TGTGCCAGCAGCTCCCAGGGGGATGGCTACACCTTC. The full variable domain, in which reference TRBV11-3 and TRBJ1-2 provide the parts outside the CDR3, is EAGVVQSPRYKIIEKKQPVAFWCNPISGHNTLYWYLQNLGQGPELLIRYENEEAVDDSQLPKDRFSAERLKGVDSTLKIQPAELGDSAVYLCASSSQGDGYTFGSGTRLTVV.

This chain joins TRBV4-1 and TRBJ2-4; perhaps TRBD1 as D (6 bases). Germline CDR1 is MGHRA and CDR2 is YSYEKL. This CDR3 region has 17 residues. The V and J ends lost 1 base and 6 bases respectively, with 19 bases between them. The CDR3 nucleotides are TGCGCCAGCAGCCAAGCTCTCCTCCGGGACACGGGAAACATTCAGTACTTC. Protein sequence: CASSQALLRDTGNIQYF.

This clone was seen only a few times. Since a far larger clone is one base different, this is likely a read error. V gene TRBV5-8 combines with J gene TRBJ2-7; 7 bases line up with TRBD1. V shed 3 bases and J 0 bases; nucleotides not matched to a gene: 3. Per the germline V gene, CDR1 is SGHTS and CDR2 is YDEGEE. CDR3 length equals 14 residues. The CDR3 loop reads CASSWTGFSYEQYF. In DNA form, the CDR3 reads TGTGCCAGCAGCTGGACAGGATTCTCCTACGAGCAGTACTTC. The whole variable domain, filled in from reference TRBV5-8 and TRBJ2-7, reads EAGVTQSPTHLIKTRGQQATLRCSPISGHTSVYWYQQALGLGLQFLLWYDEGEERNRGNFPPRFSGRQFPNYSSELNVNALELEDSALYLCASSWTGFSYEQYFGPGTRLTVT.

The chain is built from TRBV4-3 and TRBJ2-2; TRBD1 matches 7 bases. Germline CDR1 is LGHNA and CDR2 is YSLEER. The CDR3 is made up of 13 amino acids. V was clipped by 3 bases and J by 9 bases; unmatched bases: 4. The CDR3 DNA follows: TGCGCCAGCAGCCAGAACAGGGGCCGGGAGCTGTTTTTT. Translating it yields CASSQNRGRELFF.

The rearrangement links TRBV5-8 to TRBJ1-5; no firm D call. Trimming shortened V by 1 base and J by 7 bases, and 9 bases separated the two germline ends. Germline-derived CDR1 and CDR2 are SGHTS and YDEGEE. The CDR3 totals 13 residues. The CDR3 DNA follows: TGTGCCAGCAGCTTGTCGGTGGGCCAGCCCCAGCATTTT. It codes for CASSLSVGQPQHF.

The CDR3 loop is CAWSSSFDGYTF. CDR3 in DNA: TGTGCCTGGAGTTCTTCTTTTGATGGCTACACCTTC. This rearrangement joins TRBV30 to TRBJ1-2; D gene unclear. V lost 2 bases and J lost 6, with 10 bases in between. Germline CDR1 and CDR2: GTSNPN and SVGIG (reference sequence). This CDR3 comprises 12 residues.

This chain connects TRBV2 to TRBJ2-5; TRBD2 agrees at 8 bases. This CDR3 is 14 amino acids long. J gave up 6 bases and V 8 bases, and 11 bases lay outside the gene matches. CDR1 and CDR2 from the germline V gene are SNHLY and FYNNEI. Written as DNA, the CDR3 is TGTGCCAGCGCAAGGACTAGCTCGGGAAAGACCCAGTACTTC. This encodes CASARTSSGKTQYF.

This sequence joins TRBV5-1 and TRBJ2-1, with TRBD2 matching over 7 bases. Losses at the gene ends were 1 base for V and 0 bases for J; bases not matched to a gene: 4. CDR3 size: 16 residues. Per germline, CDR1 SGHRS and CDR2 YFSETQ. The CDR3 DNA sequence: TGCGCCAGCAGCTTGTTCGGGAGGAGCTCCTACAATGAGCAGTTCTTC. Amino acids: CASSLFGRSSYNEQFF. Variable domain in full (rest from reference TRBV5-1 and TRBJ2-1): KAGVTQTPRYLIKTRGQQVTLSCSPISGHRSVSWYQQTPGQGLQFLFEYFSETQRNKGNFPGRFSGRQFSNSRSEMNVSTLELGDSALYLCASSLFGRSSYNEQFFGPGTRLTVL.

Here the CDR3 reads CASRRARSTGELFF. CDR3 DNA: TGTGCCAGCAGGAGGGCGAGGAGCACCGGGGAGCTGTTTTTT. The rearrangement joins TRBV6-6 to TRBJ2-2, with a tentative D call TRBD2 (5 bases). Trimming pared 6 bases from V and 4 bases from J, leaving 12 bases between. This CDR3 spans 14 amino acids. The germline CDR1 and CDR2 sequences are MNHNY and SVGAGI (reference sequence).

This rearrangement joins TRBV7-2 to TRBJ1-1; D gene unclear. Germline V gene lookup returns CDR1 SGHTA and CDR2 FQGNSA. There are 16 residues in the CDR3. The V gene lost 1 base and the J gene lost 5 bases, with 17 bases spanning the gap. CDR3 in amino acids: CASSLVGGIHGTEAFF. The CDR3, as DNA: TGTGCCAGCAGCTTAGTGGGAGGAATACATGGTACTGAAGCTTTCTTT. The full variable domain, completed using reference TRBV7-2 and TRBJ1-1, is GAGVSQSPSNKVTEKGKDVELRCDPISGHTALYWYRQSLGQGLEFLIYFQGNSAPDKSGLPSDRFSAERTGGSVSTLTIQRTQQEDSAVYLCASSLVGGIHGTEAFFGQGTRLTVV.